A single T cell receptor (beta chain) is shown here with its context. This sample was included in a study of T cell changes during pregnancy in multiple sclerosis. TCRdb keeps only in-frame clones here, not all; method: immunoSEQ multiplex PCR. The table shows under 130,000 clones, with approximately 90% occurring only once. The sample in question was peripheral blood, obtained after pregnancy. This sequence originates from a female donor with multiple sclerosis, enrolled in a pregnancy study.

For the CDR3, the DNA is TGTGCCAGCAGGGGGGACAGAGCCTTGAACACTGAAGCTTTCTTT. Its translation is CASRGDRALNTEAFF. The V and J genes are TRBV7-2 and TRBJ1-1; 7 bases match TRBD1. This CDR3 is built from 15 residues. Germline loops: CDR1 SGHTA, CDR2 FQGNSA. With V trimmed by 6 bases and J by 0 bases, 7 bases remained unmatched.